Following are 2 T cell receptor beta chains from one sample sequenced in a study of blood T cell repertoires in COVID-19. Some clones are missing from TCRdb's copy, which holds only in-frame ones; the method was immunoSEQ multiplex PCR. The sample records 100,000 or so clones, 91% being singletons. Sequencing was performed on peripheral blood. Every receptor here comes from a young man with acute or convalescent COVID-19.

This sequence joins TRBV5-1 and TRBJ2-1; 11 bases are a match to TRBD2. This CDR3 is 14 amino acids long. V lost 5 bases, J lost 5 bases, and 3 bases stayed unmatched. Germline-derived CDR1 and CDR2 are SGHRS and YFSETQ. CDR3 bases: TGCGCCAGCAGTGCGACTAGCGGGAACAATGAGCAGTTCTTC. This sequence encodes CASSATSGNNEQFF.

V and J are TRBV9 and TRBJ2-1; possible D gene TRBD2, 6 bases. The germline V gene encodes CDR1 SGDLS and CDR2 YYNGEE. V lost 1 base and J 0 bases, leaving 8 bases between the germline ends. This CDR3 comprises 15 residues. The chain's CDR3 is CASSVISGSYNEQFF. The CDR3 bases are TGTGCCAGCAGCGTAATTAGCGGCTCCTACAATGAGCAGTTCTTC.